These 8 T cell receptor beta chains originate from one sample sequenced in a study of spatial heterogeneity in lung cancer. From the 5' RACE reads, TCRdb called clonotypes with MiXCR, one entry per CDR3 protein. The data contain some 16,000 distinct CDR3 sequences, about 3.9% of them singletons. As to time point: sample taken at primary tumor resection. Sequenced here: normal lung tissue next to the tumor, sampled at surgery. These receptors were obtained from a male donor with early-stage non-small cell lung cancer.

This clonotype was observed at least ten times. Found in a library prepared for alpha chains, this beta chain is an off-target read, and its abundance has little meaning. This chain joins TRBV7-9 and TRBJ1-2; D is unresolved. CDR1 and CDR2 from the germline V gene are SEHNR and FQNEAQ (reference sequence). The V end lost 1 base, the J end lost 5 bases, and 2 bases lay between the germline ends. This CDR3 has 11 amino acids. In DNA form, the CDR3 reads TGTGCCAGCAGCTTAGAGTATGGCTACACCTTC. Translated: CASSLEYGYTF.

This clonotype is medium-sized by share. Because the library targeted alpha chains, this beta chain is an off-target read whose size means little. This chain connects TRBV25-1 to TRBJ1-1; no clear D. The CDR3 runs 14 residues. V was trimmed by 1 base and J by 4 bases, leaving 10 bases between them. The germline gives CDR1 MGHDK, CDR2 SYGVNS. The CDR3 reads CASSEFFDPTEAFF. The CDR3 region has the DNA TGTGCCAGCAGTGAATTCTTCGATCCCACTGAAGCTTTCTTT.

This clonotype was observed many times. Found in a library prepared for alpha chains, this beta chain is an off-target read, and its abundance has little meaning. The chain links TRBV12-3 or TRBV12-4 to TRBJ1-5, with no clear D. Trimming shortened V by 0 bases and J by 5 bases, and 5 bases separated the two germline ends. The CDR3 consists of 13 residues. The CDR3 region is CASSLAKDQPQHF. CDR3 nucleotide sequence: TGTGCCAGCAGTTTAGCTAAGGATCAGCCCCAGCATTTT.

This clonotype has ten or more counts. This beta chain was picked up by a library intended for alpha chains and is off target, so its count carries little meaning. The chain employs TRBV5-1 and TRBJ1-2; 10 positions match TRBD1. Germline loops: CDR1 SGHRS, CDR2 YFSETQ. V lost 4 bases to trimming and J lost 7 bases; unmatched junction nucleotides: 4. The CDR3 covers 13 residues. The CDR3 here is CASSPGTGVGYTF. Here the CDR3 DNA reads TGCGCCAGCAGCCCGGGGACAGGGGTTGGCTACACCTTC.

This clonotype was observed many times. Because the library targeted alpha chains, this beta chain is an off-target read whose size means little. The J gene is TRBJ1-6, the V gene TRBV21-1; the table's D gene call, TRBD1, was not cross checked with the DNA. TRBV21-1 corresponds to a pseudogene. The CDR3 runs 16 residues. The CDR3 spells CASSKGRGDHNSPLHF. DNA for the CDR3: TGTGCCAGCAGCAAAGGCAGGGGGGATCATAATTCACCCCTCCACTTT.

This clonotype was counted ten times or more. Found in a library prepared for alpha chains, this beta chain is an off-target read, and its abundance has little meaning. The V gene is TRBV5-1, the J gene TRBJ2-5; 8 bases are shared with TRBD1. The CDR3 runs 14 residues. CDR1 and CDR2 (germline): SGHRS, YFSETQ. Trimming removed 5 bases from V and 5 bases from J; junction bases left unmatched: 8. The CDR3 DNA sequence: TGCGCCAGCAGAGGACAGGGAATAGTGGAGACCCAGTACTTC. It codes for CASRGQGIVETQYF.

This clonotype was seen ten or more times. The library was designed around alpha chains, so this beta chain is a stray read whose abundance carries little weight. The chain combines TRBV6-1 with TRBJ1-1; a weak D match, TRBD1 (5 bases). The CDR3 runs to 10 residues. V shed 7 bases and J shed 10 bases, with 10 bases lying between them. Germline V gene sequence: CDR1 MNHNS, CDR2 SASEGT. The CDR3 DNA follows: TGTGCCAGCAAGGCAGGGTCAGCTTTCTTT. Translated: CASKAGSAFF.

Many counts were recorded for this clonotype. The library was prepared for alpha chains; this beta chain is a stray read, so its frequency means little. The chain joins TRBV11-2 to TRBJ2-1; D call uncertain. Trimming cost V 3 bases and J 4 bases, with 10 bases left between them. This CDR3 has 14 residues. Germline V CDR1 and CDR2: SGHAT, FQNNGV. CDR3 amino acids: CASSLSGPYNEQFF. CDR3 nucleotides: TGTGCCAGCAGCTTGTCGGGCCCTTACAATGAGCAGTTCTTC. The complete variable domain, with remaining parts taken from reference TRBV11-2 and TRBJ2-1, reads EAGVAQSPRYKIIEKRQSVAFWCNPISGHATLYWYQQILGQGPKLLIQFQNNGVVDDSQLPKDRFSAERLKGVDSTLKIQPAKLEDSAVYLCASSLSGPYNEQFFGPGTRLTVL.